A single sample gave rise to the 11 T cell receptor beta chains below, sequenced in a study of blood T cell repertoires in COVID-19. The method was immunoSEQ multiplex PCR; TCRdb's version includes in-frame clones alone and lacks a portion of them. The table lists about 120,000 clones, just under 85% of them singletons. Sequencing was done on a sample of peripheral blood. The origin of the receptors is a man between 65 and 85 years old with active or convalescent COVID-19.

CDR3 nucleotides: TGTGCCAGCAGACCTGAGCGGGGCTCAGGCTACACCTTC. This codes for CASRPERGSGYTF. This chain links TRBV6-1 with TRBJ1-2; D perhaps matches TRBD1 (5 bases). CDR1 is MNHNS and CDR2 is SASEGT in the germline V gene. V gave up 6 bases and J gave up 8 bases, with 16 bases separating them. This CDR3 comprises 13 residues.

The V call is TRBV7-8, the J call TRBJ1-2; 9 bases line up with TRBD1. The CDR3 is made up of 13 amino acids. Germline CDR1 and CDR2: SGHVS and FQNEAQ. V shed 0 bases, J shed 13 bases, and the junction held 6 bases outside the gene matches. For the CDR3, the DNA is TGTGCCAGCAGCTTAGCGACAGGGGGGGAACGCACCTTC. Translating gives CASSLATGGERTF.

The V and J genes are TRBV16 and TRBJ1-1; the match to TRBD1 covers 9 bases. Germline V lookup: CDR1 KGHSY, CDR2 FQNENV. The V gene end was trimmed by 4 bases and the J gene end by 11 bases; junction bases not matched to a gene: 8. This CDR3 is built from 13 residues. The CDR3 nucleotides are TGTGCCAGCAGCCGAGGCGGGACAGGGCGCGCTTTCTTT. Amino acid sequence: CASSRGGTGRAFF.

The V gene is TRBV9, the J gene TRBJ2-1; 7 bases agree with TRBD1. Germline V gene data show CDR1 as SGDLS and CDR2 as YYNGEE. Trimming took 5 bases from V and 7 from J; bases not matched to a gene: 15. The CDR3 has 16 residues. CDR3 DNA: TGTGCCAGCAGTCCACTAGGGTGGACAGGAGAAAATGAGCAGTTCTTC. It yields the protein CASSPLGWTGENEQFF.

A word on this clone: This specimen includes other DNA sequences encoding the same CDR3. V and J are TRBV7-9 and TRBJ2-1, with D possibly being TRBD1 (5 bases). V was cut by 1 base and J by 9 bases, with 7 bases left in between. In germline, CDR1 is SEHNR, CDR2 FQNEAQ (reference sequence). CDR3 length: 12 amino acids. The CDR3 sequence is CASSLERGEQFF. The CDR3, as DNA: TGTGCCAGCAGCTTAGAAAGGGGTGAGCAGTTCTTC.

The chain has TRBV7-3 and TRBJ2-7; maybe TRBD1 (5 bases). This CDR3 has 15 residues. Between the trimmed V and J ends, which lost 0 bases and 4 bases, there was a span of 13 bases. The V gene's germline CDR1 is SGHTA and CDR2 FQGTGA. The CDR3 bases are TGTGCCAGCAGCTTAACCGGCAGGGTAGGGTACGAGCAGTACTTC. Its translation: CASSLTGRVGYEQYF.

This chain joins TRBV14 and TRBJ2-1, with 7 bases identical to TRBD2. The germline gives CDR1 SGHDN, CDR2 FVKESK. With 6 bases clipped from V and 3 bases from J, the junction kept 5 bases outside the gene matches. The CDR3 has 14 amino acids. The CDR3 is CASSRLADYNEQFF. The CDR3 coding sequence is TGTGCCAGCAGTAGGCTAGCGGACTACAATGAGCAGTTCTTC.

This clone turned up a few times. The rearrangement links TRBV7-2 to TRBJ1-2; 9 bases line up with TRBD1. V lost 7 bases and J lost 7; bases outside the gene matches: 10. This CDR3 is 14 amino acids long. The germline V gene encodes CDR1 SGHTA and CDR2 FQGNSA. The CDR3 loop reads CASTQVTGGSGYTF. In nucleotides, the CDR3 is TGTGCCAGCACCCAGGTTACAGGGGGCAGTGGCTACACCTTC.

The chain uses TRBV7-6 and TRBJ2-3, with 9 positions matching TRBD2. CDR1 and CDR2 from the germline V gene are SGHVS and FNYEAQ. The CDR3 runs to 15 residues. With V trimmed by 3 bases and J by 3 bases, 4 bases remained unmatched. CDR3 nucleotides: TGTGCCAGCAGCTTCGGCGGGGGGGAGACAGATACGCAGTATTTT. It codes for CASSFGGGETDTQYF.

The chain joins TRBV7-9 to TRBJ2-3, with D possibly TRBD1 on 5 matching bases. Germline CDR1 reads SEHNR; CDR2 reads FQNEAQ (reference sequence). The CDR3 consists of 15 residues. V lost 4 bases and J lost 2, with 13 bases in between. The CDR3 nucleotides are TGTGCCAGCAGCTCCTTAAGACAGATCACAGATACGCAGTATTTT. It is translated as CASSSLRQITDTQYF.

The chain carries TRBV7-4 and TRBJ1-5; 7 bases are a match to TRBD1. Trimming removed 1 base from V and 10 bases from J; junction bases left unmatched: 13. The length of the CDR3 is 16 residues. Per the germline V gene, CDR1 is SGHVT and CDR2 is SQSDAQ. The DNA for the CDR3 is TGTGCCAGCAGCTTAGTCGGGGCAGACGGACAGGACCCCCAGCATTTT. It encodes CASSLVGADGQDPQHF.